This record covers a single TCR beta chain. The antigen is undetermined. This sample is part of a study of shared clonotypes between healthy human individuals. Notes on the study in general: Measured sharing among donors was expected to vary with sequencing depth.

The protocol was immunoSEQ multiplex PCR, while the TCRdb copy is restricted to in-frame clones and leaves out a portion. The sample records about 470,000 clones, 70% to 80% being singletons. The CDR3 sequence is 14 residues long. V lost 3 bases and J 9 bases, leaving 15 bases between the germline ends. The germline CDR1 and CDR2 sequences are LNHDA and SQIVND (reference sequence). The receptor comes from a middle-aged woman in good health. Some clones in this sample may be carry-over from other donors' samples. Sequences were obtained from PBMCs. The chain is built from TRBV19 and TRBJ2-1; TRBD1 might be the D (7 bases). The CDR3 is CASSMEGALGEQFF. Written as DNA, the CDR3 is TGTGCCAGTAGTATGGAGGGGGCATTGGGTGAGCAGTTCTTC.